Listed below are T cell receptor beta chains from one sample, sequenced in a study of cytomegalovirus exposure and HLA in healthy donors. Generated by immunoSEQ multiplex PCR, the TCRdb table keeps only in-frame clones and is missing some. The sample contains roughly 150,000 clones, 85% of which appear only once. The sample consisted of PBMCs. Receptors originate from a boy between 2 and 10 years old in good health and CMV-seronegative. Both conserved end residues are part of each CDR3. The order of the fields is D gene, clone size, J gene, V gene, CDR3 length, CDR3 protein, CDR3 DNA. D genes are given only for firm matches. The size of a clone is reported for some rows only, either as once, few or many, or as a class for expanded clones.

>-|once|TRBJ1-1|TRBV10-2|14
CASSSGAVNTEAFF
TGCGCCAGCTCCTCAGGGGCTGTGAACACTGAAGCTTTCTTT
>-|-|TRBJ1-3|TRBV5-1|17
CASSLGWAGSSGNTIYF
TGCGCCAGCAGCTTGGGTTGGGCAGGGTCCTCTGGAAACACCATATATTTT
>-|-|TRBJ1-1|TRBV30|18
CAWSVVGRRETWNTEAFF
TGTGCCTGGAGTGTTGTGGGTCGCCGGGAGACGTGGAACACTGAAGCTTTCTTT
>TRBD2|-|TRBJ2-1|TRBV13|15
CASSARGGRIPEQFF
TGTGCCAGCAGTGCCCGGGGGGGGCGTATCCCTGAGCAGTTCTTC
>-|-|TRBJ2-1|TRBV7-6|15
CASSLEDGGRYEQFF
TGTGCCAGCAGCTTAGAGGACGGGGGGCGGTATGAGCAGTTCTTC
>-|-|TRBJ2-3|TRBV21-1|18
CASSKAPPAGTGTDTQYF
TGTGCCAGCAGCAAAGCTCCGCCCGCCGGGACAGGCACAGATACGCAGTATTTT
>TRBD1|-|TRBJ2-3|TRBV5-1|15
CASSLEGTGPDTQYF
TGCGCCAGCAGCTTGGAGGGGACAGGGCCAGATACGCAGTATTTT
>TRBD2|-|TRBJ2-2|TRBV30|14
CAWKWGGLEGELFF
TGTGCCTGGAAGTGGGGGGGTCTTGAGGGGGAGCTGTTTTTT
>-|-|TRBJ2-5|TRBV7-8|15
CASSLASGIQETQYF
TGTGCCAGCAGCTTAGCTAGCGGCATCCAAGAGACCCAGTACTTC
>-|-|TRBJ2-3|TRBV25-1|12
CASSEPGRTQYF
TGTGCCAGCAGTGAACCGGGAAGGACGCAGTATTTT
>TRBD2|once|TRBJ2-7|TRBV5-1|14
CASNSGLAGSEQYF
TGCGCCAGCAACTCGGGACTAGCGGGATCCGAGCAGTACTTC
>-|-|TRBJ2-7|TRBV15|19
CATSSAGPLDPDYSYEQYF
TGTGCCACCAGCAGCGCAGGGCCATTAGATCCCGATTACTCCTACGAGCAGTACTTC
>TRBD1|-|TRBJ1-6|TRBV7-8|14
CASSPGTGHSPLHF
TGTGCCAGCAGCCCCGGGACAGGGCATTCACCCCTCCACTTT
>-|-|TRBJ1-2|TRBV2|17
CASSEDPQGEANYGYTF
TGTGCCAGCAGTGAAGATCCGCAGGGTGAAGCTAACTATGGCTACACCTTC
>-|-|TRBJ2-7|TRBV10-3|16
CAISEDKFGGPHEQYF
TGTGCCATCAGTGAGGATAAGTTTGGTGGCCCCCACGAGCAGTACTTC
>-|-|TRBJ2-2|TRBV30|12
CAFQVNTGELFF
TGTGCCTTTCAGGTGAACACCGGGGAGCTGTTTTTT
>-|-|TRBJ1-4|TRBV2|14
CASRSGAFGEKLFF
TGTGCCAGCAGGAGCGGGGCGTTCGGGGAAAAACTGTTTTTT
>TRBD2|-|TRBJ2-3|TRBV28|17
CASSFRTSGRSTDTQYF
TGTGCCAGCAGTTTCAGGACTAGCGGGAGGTCCACAGATACGCAGTATTTT
>TRBD1|-|TRBJ2-1|TRBV11-2|14
CASSLGTGDGEQFF
TGTGCCAGCAGCTTAGGGACAGGGGATGGTGAGCAGTTCTTC
>TRBD1|-|TRBJ2-6|TRBV19|17
CASSTSDRGAGANVLTF
TGTGCCAGTAGTACTTCGGACAGGGGGGCTGGGGCCAACGTCCTGACTTTC
>TRBD2|-|TRBJ2-7|TRBV6-5|14
CASSYSPGGYEQYF
TGTGCCAGCAGTTACTCCCCGGGGGGCTACGAGCAGTACTTC
>TRBD2|-|TRBJ2-1|TRBV19|15
CASSAPGTRMDEQFF
TGTGCCAGTAGTGCCCCGGGGACTAGAATGGATGAGCAGTTCTTC
>TRBD1|-|TRBJ2-7|TRBV4-1|15
CASSQAGGPSYEQYF
TGCGCCAGCAGCCAAGCAGGGGGTCCCTCCTACGAGCAGTACTTC
>-|-|TRBJ2-5|TRBV6-1|14
CASPQGSTQETQYF
TGTGCCAGCCCGCAGGGCTCTACGCAAGAGACCCAGTACTTC
>TRBD1|-|TRBJ1-2|TRBV6-7|15
CASSRGDRDVRGYTF
TGTGCCAGCAGTAGAGGGGACAGGGATGTGCGGGGCTACACCTTC
>TRBD2|-|TRBJ2-7|TRBV28|16
CASSSSGVGDFYEQYF
TGTGCCAGCAGTTCTAGCGGGGTAGGGGATTTTTACGAGCAGTACTTC
>TRBD2|-|TRBJ2-1|TRBV4-1|15
CASSQLAGVGNEQFF
TGCGCCAGCAGCCAGTTAGCGGGAGTAGGCAATGAGCAGTTCTTC
>TRBD2|-|TRBJ2-5|TRBV28|14
CASRRPGGPETQYF
TGTGCCAGCAGACGGCCGGGGGGTCCAGAGACCCAGTACTTC
>TRBD2|-|TRBJ2-1|TRBV6-5|15
CASSQTSGRGNEQFF
TGTGCCAGCAGTCAAACTAGCGGGAGAGGGAATGAGCAGTTCTTC
>TRBD1|-|TRBJ1-1|TRBV7-9|16
CASSLGAGGRNTEAFF
TGTGCCAGCAGCTTAGGGGCAGGGGGCCGGAACACTGAAGCTTTCTTT
>-|-|TRBJ2-2|TRBV19|11
CASSTAGELFF
TGTGCCAGTAGTACGGCCGGGGAGCTGTTTTTT
>TRBD1|-|TRBJ1-4|TRBV7-9|15
CASSQGVATNEKLFF
TGTGCCAGCAGCCAGGGGGTTGCAACTAATGAAAAACTGTTTTTT
>TRBD2|-|TRBJ2-2|TRBV10-2|14
CASRTGLAAGELFF
TGCGCCAGCAGGACCGGACTAGCGGCCGGGGAGCTGTTTTTT
>TRBD2|-|TRBJ2-7|TRBV5-6|19
CASRGSGRAPIFRTYEQYF
TGTGCCAGCAGGGGTAGCGGGAGGGCCCCAATTTTCAGGACCTACGAGCAGTACTTC
>-|-|TRBJ2-1|TRBV2|13
CASSESQEGKQFF
TGTGCCAGCAGTGAGAGTCAGGAGGGAAAGCAGTTCTTC
>-|-|TRBJ2-3|TRBV13|14
CASSRPGSTDTQYF
TGTGCCAGCAGTCGTCCAGGGAGCACAGATACGCAGTATTTT
>-|once|TRBJ1-2|TRBV7-9|13
CASSSAGWYGYTF
TGTGCCAGCAGCTCGGCAGGGTGGTATGGCTACACCTTC
>TRBD1|-|TRBJ1-2|TRBV7-9|17
CASSEVGTVILSYGYTF
TGTGCCAGCAGCGAGGTGGGGACAGTTATTTTGTCCTATGGCTACACCTTC
>-|-|TRBJ1-2|TRBV29-1|14
CSVERGGTNYGYTF
TGCAGCGTTGAACGGGGGGGGACGAACTATGGCTACACCTTC